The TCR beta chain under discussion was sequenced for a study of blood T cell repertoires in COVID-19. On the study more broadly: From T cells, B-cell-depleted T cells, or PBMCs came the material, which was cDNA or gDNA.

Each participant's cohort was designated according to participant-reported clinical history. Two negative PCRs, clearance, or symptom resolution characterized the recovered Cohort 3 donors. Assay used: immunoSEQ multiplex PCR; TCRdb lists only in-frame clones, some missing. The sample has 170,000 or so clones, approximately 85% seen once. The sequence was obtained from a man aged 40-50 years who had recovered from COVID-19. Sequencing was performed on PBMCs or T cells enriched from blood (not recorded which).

CDR3 region: CASSMRGGSFAETQYF. DNA for the CDR3: TGTGCCAGTAGTATGAGGGGGGGATCTTTCGCAGAGACCCAGTACTTC. The V call is TRBV19, the J call TRBJ2-5, with D perhaps matching TRBD2 (7 bases). Trimming left V 3 bases short and J 4 bases short, with 18 bases between. The V gene's germline CDR1 is LNHDA and CDR2 SQIVND (reference sequence). This CDR3 is built from 16 residues.